Listed below are T cell receptor beta chains from one sample, sequenced in a study of blood T cell repertoires in COVID-19. Profiling relied on immunoSEQ multiplex PCR, and the TCRdb table lists in-frame clones only, not all of them. The sample comprises just over 250,000 clones, around 90% of which are singletons, and more than 8.5% rests with the top ten. Sequencing used peripheral blood. These TCRs come from a woman between 65 and 79 years old with COVID-19, enrolled during active disease. Each CDR3 is given with its conserved first and last residue. Rows give clone size only sometimes, using once, few, many, or a class for an expanded clone.

v_gene | abundance | CDR3aa
TRBV4-1 | NA | CASSQVMPGGYGYTF
TRBV28 | once | CASTLGGFYEQYF
TRBV24-1 | NA | CATSNKNTGELFF
TRBV7-2 | NA | CASSLERGSTQYF
TRBV15 | NA | CATSTPGQAYEQYF
TRBV24-1 | NA | CATSEASGMGTDTQYF
TRBV7-3 | few | CASSLKSANYGYTF
TRBV13 | NA | CASSPQGWDTEAFF
TRBV18 | NA | CASSLLQQGVADGYTF
TRBV24-1 | once | CATSQPRQNTEAFF
TRBV7-3 | NA | CASSAILAGGSGELFF
TRBV9 | NA | CASSVSWQAEAFF
TRBV4-3 | NA | CASSQDRTSGSYEQYF
TRBV30 | NA | CAWSEVDQPQHF
TRBV7-2 | NA | CASSRRGQGAGSPLHF
TRBV19 | NA | CASGLAGHNEQFF
TRBV3-1/TRBV3-2 | once | CASSPLGSTNEKLFF
TRBV6-5 | once | CASSPRTGGTEAFF
TRBV18 | NA | CASSPSSREETQYF
TRBV5-1 | NA | CASSLAGTTTYEQYF
TRBV5-1 | NA | CASSSGGLPNTGELFF